Sequencing of this TCR beta chain was carried out in a study of blood T cell repertoires in COVID-19. The data were produced by immunoSEQ multiplex PCR, yet TCRdb's version contains in-frame clones alone and is incomplete. The table has 200,000 to 250,000 clones, 88% seen once. The CDR3 contains 12 residues. Unmatched junction bases numbered 0, after V lost 4 bases and J lost 6 bases. Germline values: CDR1 LNHDA, CDR2 SQIVND (reference sequence). The TCR comes from a man younger than 30 with active or convalescent COVID-19. Source material: peripheral blood. The chain combines TRBV19 with TRBJ2-3; 8 bases match TRBD2. CDR3 protein: CASSSGRDTQYF. For the CDR3, the DNA is TGTGCCAGTAGTAGCGGGAGGGATACGCAGTATTTT.